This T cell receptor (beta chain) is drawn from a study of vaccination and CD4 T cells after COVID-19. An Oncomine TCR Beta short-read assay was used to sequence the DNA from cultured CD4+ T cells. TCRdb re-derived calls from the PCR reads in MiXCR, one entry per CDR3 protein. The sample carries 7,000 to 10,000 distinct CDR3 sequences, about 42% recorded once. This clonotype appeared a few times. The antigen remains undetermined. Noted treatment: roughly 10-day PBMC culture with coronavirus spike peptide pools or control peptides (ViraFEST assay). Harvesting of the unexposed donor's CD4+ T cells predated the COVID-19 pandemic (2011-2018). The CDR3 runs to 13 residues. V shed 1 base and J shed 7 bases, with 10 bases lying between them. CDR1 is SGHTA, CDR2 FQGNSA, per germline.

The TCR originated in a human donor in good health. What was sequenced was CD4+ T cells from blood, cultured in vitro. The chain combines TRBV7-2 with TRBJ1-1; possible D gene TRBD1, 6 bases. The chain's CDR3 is CASSLVQGYEAFF. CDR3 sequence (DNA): TGTGCCAGCAGCTTAGTTCAGGGGTATGAAGCTTTCTTT.